Described below is a single T cell receptor beta chain sequence and its context. Its antigen is as yet unknown. The germline V gene has CDR1 SGHVS and CDR2 FQNEAQ. This CDR3 comprises 16 residues. Trimming took 5 bases from V and 5 from J; bases not matched to a gene: 10. Measured with immunoSEQ multiplex PCR; TCRdb has only the in-frame clones, and not every one. The sample records some 68,000 clones, about nine tenths being singletons. The data stem from a study of OX40 agonist ivuxolimab in advanced cancers. Overall study context: The dose-escalation cohort had hepatocellular carcinoma, melanoma, renal cell or head and neck cancer. Notes on the study in general: CD4+ and CD8+ blood T cells expanded clonally by week 6 at 0.1 to 3.0 mg/kg. Antigen specificity remained undetermined for the expanded peripheral T cells.

At cycle 4 day 1, cycle 7 day 1, and baseline, blood was sampled. The V call is TRBV7-8, the J call TRBJ2-3; 10 bases agree with TRBD2. The input for sequencing was CD4+ or CD8+ T cells sorted from blood, taken in a trial of the OX40 agonist ivuxolimab. This receptor was identified in an adult with an advanced solid tumor such as melanoma, head and neck, liver or kidney cancer. The CDR3 coding sequence is TGTGCCAGCAGCCCACGGACTAGCGGAGCAGTAGATACGCAGTATTTT. Residues: CASSPRTSGAVDTQYF.